The 25 T cell receptor beta chains reported below all come from one sample, sequenced in a study of T cell changes during pregnancy in multiple sclerosis. Profiling relied on immunoSEQ multiplex PCR, and the TCRdb table lists in-frame clones only, not all of them. Here the sample spans roughly 80,000 clones, about 92% being singletons. The sample in question was peripheral blood, obtained after pregnancy. The receptors originated from a female donor in good health, enrolled as a control in a pregnancy study.

The rearrangement uses TRBV14 and TRBJ1-1; possibly TRBD1 for D (5 bases). The V end lost 2 bases, the J end lost 1 base, and 26 bases lay between the germline ends. Germline CDR1 reads SGHDN; CDR2 reads FVKESK. The CDR3 has 20 amino acids. The CDR3 loop reads CASSQITAGTAWGSNTEAFF. In DNA form, the CDR3 reads TGTGCCAGCAGCCAAATAACGGCTGGAACAGCCTGGGGCTCGAACACTGAAGCTTTCTTT.

The chain recombines TRBV11-2 with TRBJ2-7; D not resolved. CDR1 SGHAT and CDR2 FQNNGV come from the germline V gene. The ends were cut back, 3 bases at V and 2 bases at J, with 5 bases in the middle. This CDR3 has 12 amino acids. The CDR3 DNA reads TGTGCCAGCAGCTTGGGCACCTACGAGCAGTACTTC. It codes for CASSLGTYEQYF.

This chain uses TRBV5-5 with TRBJ2-7, with 9 nucleotides matching TRBD1. There are 15 residues in the CDR3. Germline V lookup: CDR1 SGHKS, CDR2 YYEKEE (reference sequence). Germline trimming cut 0 bases from V and 1 base from J; bases unmatched to any gene: 2. In DNA, the CDR3 is TGTGCCAGCAGCTTGGTGGGACAGGGATCCTACGAGCAGTACTTC. Encoded protein: CASSLVGQGSYEQYF.

J is TRBJ2-1 and V is TRBV9; 12 bases agree with TRBD2. The V and J ends lost 4 bases and 5 bases, in that order; junction bases with no gene match: 7. The germline CDR1 and CDR2 sequences are SGDLS and YYNGEE. This CDR3 has 16 residues. As DNA, the CDR3 is TGTGCCAGCAGCACAAGGACTAGCGGGGTCCACAATGAGCAGTTCTTC. Its translation: CASSTRTSGVHNEQFF. The full variable domain, rest sourced from reference TRBV9 and TRBJ2-1, is DSGVTQTPKHLITATGQRVTLRCSPRSGDLSVYWYQQSLDQGLQFLIQYYNGEERAKGNILERFSAQQFPDLHSELNLSSLELGDSALYFCASSTRTSGVHNEQFFGPGTRLTVL.

Worth noting for this clone: The junction differs from germline at one of its ends, possibly a read error. This chain joins TRBV7-7 and TRBJ2-1, with D possibly TRBD2 on 6 matching bases. The CDR3 loop spans 18 amino acids. The V gene's germline CDR1 is SSHAT and CDR2 FNYEAQ (reference sequence). In DNA form, the CDR3 reads TGTGCTAGCAGCTTAGGTCCCGGGACTGCAAGCTCCTACAATGAGCAGTTCTTC. Its protein is CASSLGPGTASSYNEQFF.

This sequence joins TRBV28 and TRBJ2-1; weak D call: TRBD2 (5 bases). V gave up 1 base and J gave up 3 bases, with 10 bases separating them. This CDR3 contains 15 residues. Germline lookup yields CDR1 MDHEN and CDR2 SYDVKM. CDR3 nucleotide sequence: TGTGCCAGCAGTTTATTGGGCGGGCGCTACAATGAGCAGTTCTTC. Its protein product is CASSLLGGRYNEQFF.

The genes are TRBV25-1 and TRBJ1-2; the match to TRBD1 covers 9 bases. V shed 4 bases, J shed 8 bases, and the junction held 11 bases outside the gene matches. This CDR3 is built from 15 residues. Germline V lookup: CDR1 MGHDK, CDR2 SYGVNS. The chain's CDR3 is CASSGTGALPEGYTF. CDR3 sequence (DNA): TGTGCCAGCAGTGGGACAGGGGCCCTCCCGGAGGGCTACACCTTC.

The V gene is TRBV5-5, the J gene TRBJ1-5; 8 nucleotides align to TRBD1. The CDR3 sequence is 14 residues long. Germline CDR1 and CDR2: SGHKS and YYEKEE (reference sequence). After removal of 0 bases from V and 7 bases from J, the junction contained 3 bases not matched to a gene. Written as DNA, the CDR3 is TGTGCCAGCAGCTTGGGACAGGGGACGCAGCCCCAGCATTTT. It codes for CASSLGQGTQPQHF. The full variable domain, in which reference TRBV5-5 and TRBJ1-5 provide the parts outside the CDR3, is DAGVTQSPTHLIKTRGQQVTLRCSPISGHKSVSWYQQVLGQGPQFIFQYYEKEERGRGNFPDRFSARQFPNYSSELNVNALLLGDSALYLCASSLGQGTQPQHFGDGTRLSIL.

The chain links TRBV9 to TRBJ2-3; 8 bases match TRBD1. V gave up 0 bases and J gave up 2 bases; unmatched junction bases: 20. CDR1 and CDR2 from the germline V gene are SGDLS and YYNGEE. There are 21 residues in the CDR3. The CDR3 here is CASSVDGLIWTGKEDTDTQYF. CDR3 coding DNA: TGTGCCAGCAGCGTAGACGGCCTGATATGGACAGGGAAAGAGGACACAGATACGCAGTATTTT. Full variable domain (rest looked up from reference TRBV9 and TRBJ2-3): DSGVTQTPKHLITATGQRVTLRCSPRSGDLSVYWYQQSLDQGLQFLIQYYNGEERAKGNILERFSAQQFPDLHSELNLSSLELGDSALYFCASSVDGLIWTGKEDTDTQYFGPGTRLTVL.

The chain combines TRBV7-8 with TRBJ1-5; 9 nucleotides align to TRBD1. V trimming: 1 base; J trimming: 6 bases; junction bases outside the gene matches: 10. The CDR3 totals 17 residues. Germline V CDR1 and CDR2: SGHVS, FQNEAQ. Here the CDR3 DNA reads TGTGCCAGCAGCTTAGGTTGGGGAGCACAGGGGGCTCAGCCCCAGCATTTT. This sequence encodes CASSLGWGAQGAQPQHF.

The CDR3 DNA reads as TGTGCCAGTCCCCCTCCGACAGGGCGCACAGATACGCAGTATTTT. It codes for CASPPPTGRTDTQYF. The J gene is TRBJ2-3, the V gene TRBV28; 7 bases fit TRBD1. J was trimmed by 1 base and V by 9 bases; bases with no gene match: 10. Germline assignment: CDR1 MDHEN and CDR2 SYDVKM. The CDR3 runs to 15 residues. Together with reference TRBV28 and TRBJ2-3, the CDR3 gives the full variable domain: DVKVTQSSRYLVKRTGEKVFLECVQDMDHENMFWYRQDPGLGLRLIYFSYDVKMKEKGDIPEGYSVSREKKERFSLILESASTNQTSMYLCASPPPTGRTDTQYFGPGTRLTVL.

The chain couples TRBV2 to TRBJ1-2; 9 bases are a match to TRBD1. Per the germline V gene, CDR1 is SNHLY and CDR2 is FYNNEI. V lost 6 bases, J lost 7 bases, and 9 bases stayed unmatched. The length of the CDR3 is 14 residues. The CDR3 region has the DNA TGTGCCAGCAGACCCGGGACAGGGACCGGTGGCTACACCTTC. Protein sequence: CASRPGTGTGGYTF.

The table lists this clone with a count of one. V is TRBV5-4 and J is TRBJ2-5, with D maybe TRBD1 (7 bases). The length of the CDR3 is 13 residues. Germline V gene data show CDR1 as SGHNT and CDR2 as YYREEE (reference sequence). Trimming took off 4 bases at V and 5 bases at J, with 12 bases between the two ends. CDR3 residues: CASSPEGAETQYF. CDR3 bases: TGTGCCAGCAGCCCGGAGGGGGCGGAGACCCAGTACTTC.

The chain joins TRBV4-1 to TRBJ2-1; 11 bases are a match to TRBD2. Germline CDR1 reads MGHRA; CDR2 reads YSYEKL. The junction had 4 bases not matched to a gene; V was cut back by 5 bases and J by 4 bases. The CDR3 runs 15 residues. CDR3 amino acids: CASSSGTSGYNEQFF. The CDR3 bases are TGCGCCAGCAGCTCTGGGACTAGCGGATACAATGAGCAGTTCTTC.

This chain links TRBV28 with TRBJ1-4; D may be TRBD1 (5 bases). This CDR3 has 15 residues. Trimming removed 2 bases from V and 7 bases from J, with 14 bases in between. Per germline, CDR1 MDHEN and CDR2 SYDVKM. In DNA form, the CDR3 reads TGTGCCAGCAGTTTACCCCCGGGACTGGGTGAAAAACTGTTTTTT. Amino acids: CASSLPPGLGEKLFF.

This clone was seen a single time. The chain has TRBV30 and TRBJ2-3; 11 positions agree with TRBD2. Per germline, CDR1 GTSNPN and CDR2 SVGIG (reference sequence). The ends lost 3 bases at V and 0 bases at J; junction bases unmatched: 8. The CDR3 totals 17 residues. The CDR3 spells CAWRGGLAETSTDTQYF. DNA for the CDR3: TGTGCCTGGAGGGGGGGACTAGCGGAGACTAGCACAGATACGCAGTATTTT. The full variable domain, in which reference TRBV30 and TRBJ2-3 provide the parts outside the CDR3, is SQTIHQWPATLVQPVGSPLSLECTVEGTSNPNLYWYRQAAGRGLQLLFYSVGIGQISSEVPQNLSASRPQDRQFILSSKKLLLSDSGFYLCAWRGGLAETSTDTQYFGPGTRLTVL.

This chain's CDR3 is CASRPATGVQETQYF. The CDR3 nucleotides read TGTGCCAGCAGACCGGCGACAGGGGTCCAAGAGACCCAGTACTTC. The V call is TRBV7-9, the J call TRBJ2-5; TRBD1 matches 8 bases. Looked up from germline, CDR1 is SEHNR and CDR2 is FQNEAQ (reference sequence). With 6 bases clipped from V and 1 base from J, the junction kept 7 bases outside the gene matches. CDR3 size: 15 residues. The whole variable domain, filled in from reference TRBV7-9 and TRBJ2-5, reads DTGVSQNPRHKITKRGQNVTFRCDPISEHNRLYWYRQTLGQGPEFLTYFQNEAQLEKSRLLSDRFSAERPKGSFSTLEIQRTEQGDSAMYLCASRPATGVQETQYFGPGTRLLVL.

The chain combines TRBV7-9 with TRBJ1-1, with 8 bases aligning to TRBD1. The germline gives CDR1 SEHNR, CDR2 FQNEAQ (reference sequence). The J segment lost 8 bases and the V segment lost 4 bases, leaving 6 bases of the junction unmatched. The CDR3 sequence is 13 residues long. Written as DNA, the CDR3 is TGTGCCAGCAGCTCCCAAAACAGGGGGGAAGCTTTCTTT. The encoded protein is CASSSQNRGEAFF.

The J gene is TRBJ1-1, the V gene TRBV6-6, with TRBD1 as a possible D gene (5 bases). Germline V gene sequence: CDR1 MNHNY, CDR2 SVGAGI (reference sequence). The CDR3 runs to 15 residues. Trimming pared 0 bases from V and 2 bases from J, leaving 10 bases between. The CDR3 reads CASSYSGRVNTEAFF. The CDR3 nucleotides read TGTGCCAGCAGTTACTCGGGCAGGGTAAACACTGAAGCTTTCTTT.

J is TRBJ1-1 and V is TRBV5-3, with 7 bases matching TRBD1. TRBV5-3 is annotated as an ORF whose role is uncertain. After removal of 3 bases from V and 7 bases from J, the junction contained 3 bases not matched to a gene. This CDR3 region has 12 residues. CDR3 nucleotide sequence: TGTGCCAGAAGCTGGGACAGTCATGAAGCTTTCTTT. Translated: CARSWDSHEAFF.

J is TRBJ1-4 and V is TRBV7-8; D may be TRBD1 (5 bases). The V and J ends lost 2 bases and 4 bases respectively, with 11 bases between them. This CDR3 comprises 15 residues. The germline gives CDR1 SGHVS, CDR2 FQNEAQ. The CDR3 spells CASSLFNRRNEKLFF. The DNA of the CDR3 is TGTGCCAGCAGCTTATTCAACAGGCGTAATGAAAAACTGTTTTTT.

The chain has TRBV10-3 and TRBJ2-5, with D tentatively TRBD1 (6 bases). Germline loops: CDR1 ENHRY, CDR2 SYGVKD. This CDR3 spans 16 amino acids. Trimming left V 4 bases short and J 5 bases short, with 20 bases between. CDR3 DNA: TGTGCCATCAGTGGGGGGCTGGTTAGGACGCTCGAGACCCAGTACTTC. Its protein is CAISGGLVRTLETQYF.

CDR3 amino acids: CASSPPGVANTEAFF. CDR3 nucleotide sequence: TGTGCCAGCTCACCGCCGGGAGTGGCGAACACTGAAGCTTTCTTT. This chain uses TRBV18 with TRBJ1-1; D ambiguous. V was trimmed by 3 bases and J by 1 base, leaving 12 bases between them. Germline-derived CDR1 and CDR2 are KGHSH and LQKENI. The CDR3 runs to 15 residues. Filled out from reference TRBV18 and TRBJ1-1, the complete variable domain reads NAGVMQNPRHLVRRRGQEARLRCSPMKGHSHVYWYRQLPEEGLKFMVYLQKENIIDESGMPKERFSAEFPKEGPSILRIQQVVRGDSAAYFCASSPPGVANTEAFFGQGTRLTVV.

The chain couples TRBV7-2 to TRBJ2-5; 9 positions agree with TRBD1. The CDR3 is 14 amino acids. Germline lookup yields CDR1 SGHTA and CDR2 FQGNSA. Trimming took 5 bases from V and 3 from J; bases not matched to a gene: 4. The CDR3 sequence is CASSMWTGEETQYF. The CDR3 coding sequence is TGTGCCAGCAGCATGTGGACAGGGGAAGAGACCCAGTACTTC.

The V gene is TRBV5-1, the J gene TRBJ1-3; 7 bases are a match to TRBD1. With V trimmed by 5 bases and J by 4 bases, 9 bases remained unmatched. In germline, CDR1 is SGHRS, CDR2 YFSETQ. CDR3 length equals 15 residues. CDR3 amino acids: CASRLDRTWGNTIYF. The CDR3 DNA sequence: TGCGCCAGCAGACTGGACAGGACTTGGGGAAACACCATATATTTT. Using reference TRBV5-1 and TRBJ1-3 for the parts outside the CDR3, the full variable domain is KAGVTQTPRYLIKTRGQQVTLSCSPISGHRSVSWYQQTPGQGLQFLFEYFSETQRNKGNFPGRFSGRQFSNSRSEMNVSTLELGDSALYLCASRLDRTWGNTIYFGEGSWLTVV.